The present entry profiles one TCR beta chain with its context. Clones were read by immunoSEQ multiplex PCR, and TCRdb kept only the in-frame ones, dropping some. The sample gives 35,000 to 55,000 clones, around 80% of which show up once; about 3.3% is in the top ten. CDR1 is MNHNS, CDR2 SASEGT, per germline. The CDR3 has 15 amino acids. The ends were cut back, 2 bases at V and 6 bases at J, with 14 bases in the middle. The source of the sample is a study of PD-L1 blockade in urothelial cancer. The wider study: Patients' histories included 0 to 3 prior chemotherapy regimens. Blood analysis took place 3 weeks (second dose) and 6 weeks after treatment start.

The chain recombines TRBV6-1 with TRBJ2-1, with D maybe TRBD1 (6 bases). This TCR came from a man between 70 and 80 years old with urothelial cancer. Here the sequenced sample was PBMCs, taken around atezolizumab (anti-PD-L1) treatment. The CDR3 loop reads CASSELWGLGNEQFF. The CDR3 bases are TGTGCCAGCAGTGAATTGTGGGGGCTGGGCAATGAGCAGTTCTTC.